These 5 T cell receptor beta chains came from one sample sequenced in a study of cytomegalovirus exposure and HLA in healthy donors. The study ran its PCR with 60 Vbeta and 13 Jbeta primers. Produced via immunoSEQ multiplex PCR; TCRdb's table is partial and in-frame only. The sample yields approximately 170,000 clones, roughly 84% seen once. Sequencing was performed on PBMCs. The receptors shown here come from a male donor in good health and CMV-seronegative.

CDR3 coding DNA: TGTGCCAGCAGTTTATCGGGTTACGGGACTAGCCACGAGCAGTACTTC. Its translation is CASSLSGYGTSHEQYF. This chain joins TRBV28 and TRBJ2-7, with 9 nucleotides matching TRBD2. This CDR3 has 16 residues. V was pared by 1 base and J by 5 bases, with 9 bases of the junction left unmatched. Germline assignment: CDR1 MDHEN and CDR2 SYDVKM.

The V and J genes are TRBV7-8 and TRBJ1-1, with 8 bases lining up with TRBD1. CDR1 and CDR2 from the germline V gene are SGHVS and FQNEAQ. V was pared by 1 base and J by 6 bases, with 13 bases of the junction left unmatched. This CDR3 is built from 17 residues. As DNA, the CDR3 is TGTGCCAGCAGCTTAGGCAACCGCGGACAGGGAATTGCTGAAGCTTTCTTT. Protein sequence: CASSLGNRGQGIAEAFF. Together with reference TRBV7-8 and TRBJ1-1, the CDR3 gives the full variable domain: GAGVSQSPRYKVAKRGQDVALRCDPISGHVSLFWYQQALGQGPEFLTYFQNEAQLDKSGLPSDRFFAERPEGSVSTLKIQRTQQEDSAVYLCASSLGNRGQGIAEAFFGQGTRLTVV.

V and J are TRBV5-4 and TRBJ2-1; 7 bases align to TRBD1. The CDR3 spans 14 residues. V dropped 3 bases and J dropped 6; count of bases not matched to a gene: 6. CDR1 and CDR2 from the germline V gene are SGHNT and YYREEE (reference sequence). CDR3 nucleotide sequence: TGTGCCAGCAGCTACTTGACAGGGTCCAATGAGCAGTTCTTC. Its translation is CASSYLTGSNEQFF.

The genes are TRBV28 and TRBJ1-2, with 8 bases fitting TRBD1. This CDR3 is 13 amino acids long. Trimming removed 6 bases from V and 6 bases from J; junction bases left unmatched: 6. The germline V gene encodes CDR1 MDHEN and CDR2 SYDVKM. CDR3 protein: CASSHQGAHGYTF. DNA for the CDR3: TGTGCCAGCAGCCATCAGGGGGCGCATGGCTACACCTTC.

The V gene is TRBV5-1, the J gene TRBJ1-3; D not resolved. The CDR3 runs to 15 residues. V was cut by 4 bases and J by 8 bases, with 19 bases left in between. CDR1 SGHRS and CDR2 YFSETQ come from the germline V gene. CDR3 sequence reads: CASSPRAPDADTIYF. CDR3 bases: TGCGCCAGCAGCCCTCGTGCTCCCGATGCGGACACCATATATTTT.